The 32 T cell receptor beta chains given below trace back to one sample, sequenced in a study of shared clonotypes between healthy human individuals. The protocol was immunoSEQ multiplex PCR, while the TCRdb copy is restricted to in-frame clones and leaves out a portion. Here the sample spans 1.6 million or so clones, roughly 95% being singletons. Sequenced input: naive CD4+ T cells sorted from blood. Subset reported: CD45RA+ positively selected. The receptors come from a man in his thirties or forties in good health.

The chain recombines TRBV4-1 with TRBJ2-7; D is uncertain. This CDR3 is built from 16 residues. Trimming removed 3 bases from V and 2 bases from J, with 17 bases in between. The V gene's germline CDR1 is MGHRA and CDR2 YSYEKL. The CDR3 loop is CASSHQAAGAAYEQYF. The CDR3 DNA sequence: TGCGCCAGCAGCCATCAAGCCGCAGGAGCAGCCTACGAGCAGTACTTC.

This chain links TRBV9 with TRBJ2-7; TRBD2 aligns across 8 bases. CDR1 is SGDLS and CDR2 is YYNGEE in the germline V gene. The V segment lost 1 base and the J segment 4 bases; nucleotides outside the gene matches: 7. The CDR3 length is 15 residues. The CDR3 nucleotides read TGTGCCAGCAGCGTATCGGCCAGCGGGGGTTACGAGCAGTACTTC. Encoded protein: CASSVSASGGYEQYF.

The chain links TRBV5-1 to TRBJ2-4; D might be TRBD1 or TRBD2, each matching 5 bases. V was cut by 2 bases and J by 4 bases, with 19 bases left in between. The CDR3 totals 17 residues. CDR1 SGHRS and CDR2 YFSETQ come from the germline V gene. Written as DNA, the CDR3 is TGCGCCAGCAGCTTAGAGATCTGGACGGGACGGAAAAACATTCAGTACTTC. This codes for CASSLEIWTGRKNIQYF. The variable domain in full, completed from reference TRBV5-1 and TRBJ2-4, reads KAGVTQTPRYLIKTRGQQVTLSCSPISGHRSVSWYQQTPGQGLQFLFEYFSETQRNKGNFPGRFSGRQFSNSRSEMNVSTLELGDSALYLCASSLEIWTGRKNIQYFGAGTRLSVL.

The chain uses TRBV5-5 and TRBJ2-3; 11 nucleotides line up with TRBD2. Germline V gives CDR1 SGHKS, CDR2 YYEKEE (reference sequence). Trimming cost V 4 bases and J 1 base; bases outside gene matches: 8. CDR3 length: 17 residues. Here the CDR3 reads CASSQDELAGGTDTQYF. For the CDR3, the DNA is TGTGCCAGCAGCCAAGACGAACTAGCGGGAGGCACAGATACGCAGTATTTT.

The gene calls are TRBV5-1 and TRBJ2-3, with 7 nucleotides matching TRBD2. This CDR3 is 17 amino acids long. Per the germline V gene, CDR1 is SGHRS and CDR2 is YFSETQ. The ends lost 4 bases at V and 2 bases at J; junction bases unmatched: 13. Here the CDR3 reads CASSILTSAQPTDTQYF. CDR3 DNA sequence: TGCGCCAGCAGCATACTAACTAGCGCACAGCCCACAGATACGCAGTATTTT.

V and J are TRBV5-5 and TRBJ2-7, with 7 bases matching TRBD1. CDR1 is SGHKS, CDR2 YYEKEE, per germline (reference sequence). V lost 4 bases, J lost 2 bases, and 12 bases stayed unmatched. CDR3 size: 16 residues. The CDR3 region is CASSRRPQDRTYEQYF. In nucleotides, the CDR3 is TGTGCCAGCAGCCGTCGGCCTCAGGACAGGACCTACGAGCAGTACTTC.

The rearrangement links TRBV9 to TRBJ2-7; D unclear. The CDR3 covers 14 residues. CDR1 is SGDLS and CDR2 is YYNGEE in the germline V gene. The V end lost 0 bases, the J end lost 1 base, and 8 bases lay between the germline ends. The CDR3 bases are TGTGCCAGCAGCGTAGATTACGGGTCCTACGAGCAGTACTTC. Translated: CASSVDYGSYEQYF.

The chain is built from TRBV5-6 and TRBJ2-7, with D possibly matching TRBD2 (5 bases). Germline-derived CDR1 and CDR2 are SGHDT and YYEEEE. The V gene lost 8 bases and the J gene lost 5 bases, with 23 bases spanning the gap. The CDR3 is 15 amino acids. The CDR3, as DNA: TGTGCCAGTACTGGTGGTCCGGGAAAGTCCAACGAGCAGTACTTC. This translates into CASTGGPGKSNEQYF. The full variable domain, rest sourced from reference TRBV5-6 and TRBJ2-7, is DAGVTQSPTHLIKTRGQQVTLRCSPKSGHDTVSWYQQALGQGPQFIFQYYEEEERQRGNFPDRFSGHQFPNYSSELNVNALLLGDSALYLCASTGGPGKSNEQYFGPGTRLTVT.

The rearrangement uses TRBV10-2 and TRBJ2-7; perhaps TRBD2 as D (6 bases). Germline CDR1 and CDR2: WSHSY and SAAADI. This CDR3 is built from 13 residues. Between the trimmed V and J ends, which lost 4 bases and 3 bases, there was a span of 10 bases. The chain's CDR3 is CASSVSGGYEQYF. The CDR3 DNA reads TGCGCCAGCAGTGTTAGCGGAGGCTACGAGCAGTACTTC.

The chain links TRBV19 to TRBJ2-7; 11 nucleotides align to TRBD1. The V and J ends lost 4 bases and 5 bases, in that order; junction bases with no gene match: 10. This CDR3 spans 16 amino acids. The germline CDR1 and CDR2 sequences are LNHDA and SQIVND (reference sequence). The CDR3 DNA reads as TGTGCCAGTAGTACACGAACCGGACAGGGGGCGAACGAGCAGTACTTC. The encoded protein is CASSTRTGQGANEQYF.

The chain links TRBV7-2 to TRBJ2-7; 12 bases fit TRBD2. This CDR3 contains 15 residues. The junction had 7 bases not matched to a gene; V was cut back by 5 bases and J by 5 bases. From germline, CDR1 is SGHTA and CDR2 FQGNSA. The CDR3 DNA reads TGTGCCAGCAGCCCGACTAGCGGGAGCTTAGACGAGCAGTACTTC. This encodes CASSPTSGSLDEQYF. Full variable domain (remainder filled in from reference TRBV7-2 and TRBJ2-7): GAGVSQSPSNKVTEKGKDVELRCDPISGHTALYWYRQSLGQGLEFLIYFQGNSAPDKSGLPSDRFSAERTGGSVSTLTIQRTQQEDSAVYLCASSPTSGSLDEQYFGPGTRLTVT.

Comments on this clone: Other DNA sequences from this sample encode an identical CDR3 as well. In nucleotides, the CDR3 is TGTGCCAGCAGCGTAGACGGGAGGGTGAACACCGGGGAGCTGTTTTTT. Protein product: CASSVDGRVNTGELFF. The chain combines TRBV9 with TRBJ2-2, with 8 bases fitting TRBD2. Germline CDR1 is SGDLS and CDR2 is YYNGEE. The trim removed 0 bases at V and 1 base at J, leaving 2 bases unmatched. The CDR3 totals 16 residues.

J is TRBJ1-5 and V is TRBV6-1, with D possibly matching TRBD1 (6 bases). This CDR3 comprises 15 residues. CDR1 is MNHNS, CDR2 SASEGT, per germline. With 7 bases removed from V and 0 bases from J, the gap between germline ends came to 13 bases. The CDR3 loop is CASNREVLSNQPQHF. The CDR3 nucleotides are TGTGCCAGCAACAGGGAGGTGCTTAGCAATCAGCCCCAGCATTTT.

In this sample, this clone turned up once. This chain connects TRBV6-6 to TRBJ1-5; possibly TRBD1 for D (5 bases). Per the germline V gene, CDR1 is MNHNY and CDR2 is SVGAGI (reference sequence). Trimming removed 7 bases at V and 1 base at J, with 11 bases between. The CDR3 spans 14 residues. The DNA of the CDR3 is TGTGCCAGCACACCTCGACAGAGCAATCAGCCCCAGCATTTT. Translated, it gives CASTPRQSNQPQHF.

This chain connects TRBV28 to TRBJ1-2; D unclear. CDR1 is MDHEN and CDR2 is SYDVKM in the germline V gene. V lost 5 bases, J lost 6 bases, and 16 bases lay in between. This CDR3 comprises 14 residues. The CDR3 loop reads CASSTSRGLDGYTF. In DNA form, the CDR3 reads TGTGCCAGCAGTACCTCGCGGGGTCTGGATGGCTACACCTTC.

Comments on this clone: Distinct nucleotide sequences in the sample also encode this CDR3. The rearrangement uses TRBV5-1 and TRBJ1-2; 10 nucleotides line up with TRBD1. Germline-derived CDR1 and CDR2 are SGHRS and YFSETQ. This CDR3 is built from 14 residues. The V segment lost 2 bases and the J segment 3 bases; nucleotides outside the gene matches: 1. CDR3 region: CASSLGQGDYGYTF. The DNA of the CDR3 is TGCGCCAGCAGCTTAGGACAGGGGGACTATGGCTACACCTTC. The full variable domain, in which reference TRBV5-1 and TRBJ1-2 provide the parts outside the CDR3, is KAGVTQTPRYLIKTRGQQVTLSCSPISGHRSVSWYQQTPGQGLQFLFEYFSETQRNKGNFPGRFSGRQFSNSRSEMNVSTLELGDSALYLCASSLGQGDYGYTFGSGTRLTVV.

The V gene is TRBV15, the J gene TRBJ2-5; 13 bases agree with TRBD2. The CDR3 spans 15 residues. V shed 7 bases, J shed 5 bases, and the junction held 7 bases outside the gene matches. Germline V gene data show CDR1 as LNHNV and CDR2 as YYDKDF (reference sequence). CDR3 sequence: CATIGLAGAVETQYF. In DNA, the CDR3 is TGTGCCACCATAGGACTAGCGGGAGCAGTCGAGACCCAGTACTTC.

This chain links TRBV27 with TRBJ2-1; 8 nucleotides agree with TRBD2. The CDR3 runs 15 residues. Trimming cost V 3 bases and J 9 bases; bases outside gene matches: 10. Germline V gives CDR1 MNHEY, CDR2 SMNVEV (reference sequence). CDR3: CASSLTAGVEGEQFF. CDR3 in DNA: TGTGCCAGCAGTTTGACAGCGGGAGTGGAGGGTGAGCAGTTCTTC.

This clone has just one count. V is TRBV10-3 and J is TRBJ1-1; the D is unclear. The CDR3 consists of 13 residues. Between the trimmed V and J ends, which lost 2 bases and 4 bases, there was a span of 8 bases. The germline V gene encodes CDR1 ENHRY and CDR2 SYGVKD. In DNA form, the CDR3 reads TGTGCCATCAGTGAGGACGCAGCCACTGAAGCTTTCTTT. Encoded protein: CAISEDAATEAFF.

This chain joins TRBV25-1 and TRBJ2-3, with 8 bases matching TRBD2. The J segment lost 3 bases and the V segment lost 5 bases, leaving 10 bases of the junction unmatched. This CDR3 is 16 amino acids long. The germline gives CDR1 MGHDK, CDR2 SYGVNS. CDR3 sequence reads: CASSTTREGKTDTQYF. As DNA, the CDR3 is TGTGCCAGCAGTACGACTCGGGAGGGTAAGACAGATACGCAGTATTTT.

To note about this clone: The conserved phenylalanine or tryptophan is not found at the CDR3 terminus, so this likely reflects a read error. The DNA is omitted, as the CDR3 cannot be located on it reliably, and the CDR3 follows TCRdb's listing. The chain recombines TRBV1 with TRBJ2-7; the table names TRBD1, a call not compared with the DNA. TRBV1 is a known pseudogene. The CDR3 spans 16 residues, counting both ends. The CDR3 sequence is CTSSQDRPSPPVQGFP.

The V and J genes are TRBV19 and TRBJ1-2; 9 bases agree with TRBD1. The J segment lost 6 bases and the V segment lost 5 bases, leaving 13 bases of the junction unmatched. This CDR3 region has 16 residues. Germline V CDR1 and CDR2: LNHDA, SQIVND (reference sequence). CDR3 bases: TGTGCCAGTAGTCGAACAGGGGGCGAACGTTCCAATGGCTACACCTTC. Protein: CASSRTGGERSNGYTF. The full variable domain, completed using reference TRBV19 and TRBJ1-2, is DGGITQSPKYLFRKEGQNVTLSCEQNLNHDAMYWYRQDPGQGLRLIYYSQIVNDFQKGDIAEGYSVSREKKESFPLTVTSAQKNPTAFYLCASSRTGGERSNGYTFGSGTRLTVV.

The J gene is TRBJ1-2, the V gene TRBV29-1; a possible D gene is TRBD1 (5 bases). Trimming left V 5 bases short and J 8 bases short, with 15 bases between. CDR1 and CDR2 from the germline V gene are SQVTM and ANQGSEA. CDR3 length equals 12 residues. CDR3 residues: CSVPRPGNGYTF. CDR3 nucleotide sequence: TGCAGCGTTCCTCGTCCAGGGAACGGCTACACCTTC. Using reference TRBV29-1 and TRBJ1-2 for the parts outside the CDR3, the full variable domain is SAVISQKPSRDICQRGTSLTIQCQVDSQVTMMFWYRQQPGQSLTLIATANQGSEATYESGFVIDKFPISRPNLTFSTLTVSNMSPEDSSIYLCSVPRPGNGYTFGSGTRLTVV.

A single count supports this clone. The chain employs TRBV30 and TRBJ2-1; D remains ambiguous. The CDR3 runs 14 residues. The germline V and J ends were trimmed by 2 bases and 0 bases, with 8 bases remaining between them. Germline-derived CDR1 and CDR2 are GTSNPN and SVGIG (reference sequence). This CDR3 is CAWSRSSSYNEQFF. The CDR3 coding sequence is TGTGCCTGGAGTCGGAGTAGCTCCTACAATGAGCAGTTCTTC.

This clone was seen just once. The genes are TRBV18 and TRBJ1-2; TRBD1 is a possible D gene (6 bases). V was cut by 3 bases and J by 7 bases, with 18 bases left in between. This CDR3 is 15 amino acids long. From germline, CDR1 is KGHSH and CDR2 LQKENI. CDR3 nucleotide sequence: TGTGCCAGCTCACCGTACAACAGGGATAGTGGTGGCTACACCTTC. Protein sequence: CASSPYNRDSGGYTF.

The chain recombines TRBV25-1 with TRBJ1-3; D unclear. V lost 4 bases and J 1 base, leaving 17 bases between the germline ends. The CDR3 spans 17 residues. From germline, CDR1 is MGHDK and CDR2 SYGVNS. CDR3 sequence reads: CASSAGGTFISGNTIYF. The CDR3 DNA is TGTGCCAGCAGTGCCGGAGGTACTTTCATTTCTGGAAACACCATATATTTT.

This chain joins TRBV28 and TRBJ1-2, with 7 bases fitting TRBD1. Germline trimming cut 6 bases from V and 7 bases from J; bases unmatched to any gene: 14. Germline CDR1 is MDHEN and CDR2 is SYDVKM. CDR3 length: 15 residues. This CDR3 reads CASSPGGTVPPGYTF. As DNA, the CDR3 is TGTGCCAGCAGCCCAGGGGGGACCGTCCCACCTGGCTACACCTTC.

This clone showed up just a few times. The sample contains more than one DNA sequence encoding this CDR3. V and J are TRBV2 and TRBJ1-2, with D unresolved. CDR1 is SNHLY, CDR2 FYNNEI, per germline. Trimming stripped 4 bases from V and 4 bases from J, with 7 bases between. CDR3 size: 12 residues. As DNA, the CDR3 is TGTGCCAGCAGTGGGACTTCCTATGGCTACACCTTC. Translated, it gives CASSGTSYGYTF. Complete variable domain (other parts from reference TRBV2 and TRBJ1-2): EPEVTQTPSHQVTQMGQEVILRCVPISNHLYFYWYRQILGQKVEFLVSFYNNEISEKSEIFDDQFSVERPDGSNFTLKIRSTKLEDSAMYFCASSGTSYGYTFGSGTRLTVV.

The chain has TRBV28 and TRBJ2-5, with D perhaps TRBD1 (5 bases). Germline CDR1 reads MDHEN; CDR2 reads SYDVKM. The V end was cut by 4 bases, the J end by 7 bases, with 13 bases between. The CDR3 loop spans 13 amino acids. Here the CDR3 DNA reads TGTGCCAGCAGTTCTCCATACACAGGGACCCAGTACTTC. Protein: CASSSPYTGTQYF.

The V call is TRBV19, the J call TRBJ1-2; no firm D call. Trimming took 9 bases from V and 8 from J, leaving 19 bases between them. Germline V gene sequence: CDR1 LNHDA, CDR2 SQIVND (reference sequence). The CDR3 has 13 amino acids. Here the CDR3 reads CASENRPEGGYTF. CDR3 DNA: TGTGCCAGCGAAAATCGGCCGGAAGGGGGCTACACCTTC.

The chain combines TRBV6-1 with TRBJ2-2; unclear D gene. The CDR3 is made up of 13 amino acids. Trimming left V 6 bases short and J 3 bases short, with 8 bases between. CDR1 MNHNS and CDR2 SASEGT come from the germline V gene. The CDR3 nucleotides read TGTGCCAGCAGCGGTATAGACACCGGGGAGCTGTTTTTT. This codes for CASSGIDTGELFF.

This rearrangement joins TRBV6-1 to TRBJ2-7; TRBD2 matches 9 bases. Trimming removed 2 bases from V and 6 bases from J; junction bases left unmatched: 8. Germline V gives CDR1 MNHNS, CDR2 SASEGT. The CDR3 has 15 residues. The CDR3 reads CASSELQSSGSEQYF. The CDR3, as DNA: TGTGCCAGCAGTGAATTACAGAGTAGCGGGAGCGAGCAGTACTTC.